The 12 T cell receptor beta chains in this list originate from one sample, sequenced in a study of T cell repertoires in cytomegalovirus infection. One entry per CDR3 protein results from TCRdb running MiXCR on the reads. The sample lists approximately 700,000 distinct CDR3 sequences, less than 40% occurring once. What was sequenced was PBMCs. These receptors came from a human donor in good health (CMV status not recorded). Some clones in this sample may be carry-over from other donors' samples.

There are many counts of this clonotype. The chain has TRBV28 and TRBJ1-3; D gene ambiguous. V was shortened by 3 bases and J by 0 bases, with 9 bases between the two germline ends. CDR1 and CDR2 (germline): MDHEN, SYDVKM. This CDR3 has 15 amino acids. CDR3 bases: TGTGCCAGCAGTTTTCAGGAAAACTCTGGAAACACCATATATTTT. Its protein is CASSFQENSGNTIYF.

This clonotype has a handful of counts. The chain is built from TRBV6-1 and TRBJ2-7; tentative D call: TRBD1 (5 bases). V lost 3 bases and J lost 3, with 15 bases in between. The CDR3 consists of 15 residues. Germline V CDR1 and CDR2: MNHNS, SASEGT. CDR3 sequence: CASSEVTAGNYEQYF. For the CDR3, the DNA is TGTGCCAGCAGTGAGGTGACAGCAGGGAACTACGAGCAGTACTTC.

The J gene is TRBJ1-1, the V gene TRBV5-1; D remains ambiguous. CDR3 length: 13 amino acids. Germline CDR1 is SGHRS and CDR2 is YFSETQ. Trimming shortened V by 3 bases and J by 6 bases, and 12 bases separated the two germline ends. CDR3 in DNA: TGCGCCAGCAGCTGGGGTCTGGGAGCTGAAGCTTTCTTT. Protein: CASSWGLGAEAFF.

This clonotype was detected only once. Possible read error: a much larger clone is one base away. The chain combines TRBV7-2 with TRBJ2-1; no clear D gene. This CDR3 contains 13 residues. Germline V lookup: CDR1 SGHTA, CDR2 FQGNSA. The DNA of the CDR3 is TGTGCCAGCGGCTTAGGGATCTACAATGAGCAGTTCTTC. This gives the protein CASGLGIYNEQFF.

This clonotype was observed a few times. J is TRBJ2-1 and V is TRBV20-1; D unresolved. The germline V gene encodes CDR1 DFQATT and CDR2 SNEGSKA (reference sequence). Trimming stripped 0 bases from V and 9 bases from J, with 12 bases between. The CDR3 runs to 13 residues. CDR3 amino acids: CSARDHLVREQFF. The CDR3, as DNA: TGCAGTGCTAGAGACCACCTAGTGCGTGAGCAGTTCTTC.

This clonotype was observed many times. The chain has TRBV6-1 and TRBJ1-5; D gene uncertain. V was shortened by 0 bases and J by 4 bases, with 1 base between the two germline ends. CDR1 and CDR2 from the germline V gene are MNHNS and SASEGT. The CDR3 sequence is 12 residues long. CDR3: CASSEANQPQHF. The CDR3 DNA follows: TGTGCCAGCAGTGAAGCTAATCAGCCCCAGCATTTT.

This clonotype has more than one count but fewer than ten. One end of the junction varies from germline; a read error may be responsible. The chain employs TRBV7-7 and TRBJ2-2; D call uncertain. This CDR3 region has 12 residues. The germline gives CDR1 SSHAT, CDR2 FNYEAQ (reference sequence). The CDR3 region has the DNA TGTGCTAGCAGCGCCGGCCCCGGGGAGCTGTTTTTT. It translates to CASSAGPGELFF.

This clonotype was recorded a few times. The V gene is TRBV7-2, the J gene TRBJ1-6; possible D gene TRBD1, 6 bases. CDR1 and CDR2 (germline): SGHTA, FQGNSA. V shed 4 bases and J shed 9 bases, with 16 bases lying between them. The CDR3 length is 15 residues. The CDR3 spells CASSSSGGRVSPLHF. CDR3 DNA sequence: TGTGCCAGCAGCTCTTCGGGGGGGCGGGTTTCACCCCTCCACTTT.

V usage is TRBV29-1 and J usage is TRBJ1-5; D not resolved. V lost 3 bases and J lost 6, with 9 bases in between. This CDR3 spans 12 amino acids. Germline V lookup: CDR1 SQVTM, CDR2 ANQGSEA. CDR3 residues: CSVDGPGQPQHF. For the CDR3, the DNA is TGCAGCGTTGACGGCCCTGGTCAGCCCCAGCATTTT.

The chain is built from TRBV10-3 and TRBJ2-3; TRBD2 is a possible D gene (5 bases). Deletions cut 0 bases from V and 3 bases from J, with 10 bases between. Germline-derived CDR1 and CDR2 are ENHRY and SYGVKD. The CDR3 consists of 15 residues. CDR3 DNA: TGTGCCATCAGTGAGTCGGGGAGCTATACAGATACGCAGTATTTT. Protein product: CAISESGSYTDTQYF.

This clonotype was counted ten times or more. The chain combines TRBV28 with TRBJ1-1; D is unclear. The V gene's germline CDR1 is MDHEN and CDR2 SYDVKM. This CDR3 is 11 amino acids long. V lost 2 bases and J 8 bases, leaving 6 bases between the germline ends. Here the CDR3 reads CASSLRKEAFF. DNA of the CDR3: TGTGCCAGCAGTTTAAGAAAGGAAGCTTTCTTT.

This clonotype occurred a few times. CDR3 protein: CASSLNRENTEAFF. The CDR3 bases are TGTGCCAGCAGCTTAAATCGGGAGAACACTGAAGCTTTCTTT. The genes are TRBV7-3 and TRBJ1-1; no firm D call. Germline CDR1 and CDR2: SGHTA and FQGTGA. The CDR3 has 14 residues. Deletions cut 1 base from V and 1 base from J, with 7 bases between.